This entry describes one T cell receptor beta chain. Its antigen is unknown. No much larger clone is present one base from it, and per-base qualities are unavailable. These data originate in a study of T cell responses to AZD1222 COVID-19 vaccine (dated by TCRdb to the early 2020s). Context from the whole study: A total of around 240 trial participants underwent TCR sequencing, of whom about 200 had received two doses of AZD1222 and 26 had received two doses of the MenACWY control vaccine. Enrollment into the trials was organized by age into subgroups of 18-55, 56-69 and 70-plus years, and those subgroups contained roughly 160, 29 and 62 TCR-sequenced participants, respectively. The paper as a whole reports these results and caveats: Reportedly, almost half of the unique spike-specific TCRs recognized epitopes lying outside the regions that are mutated in the B.1.351 and B.1.1.7 variants. Participants were mostly white British, with more females than males. The authors suggested clonal diversity may have been underestimated. In the small 56-69-year group, the increase in depth fell short of significance, most likely because of low power. Conclusions about previously exposed vaccinees are limited, since just a handful of AZD1222 recipients were seropositive for SARS-CoV-2 at baseline. After two AZD1222 doses, both the breadth and the depth of spike-specific TCRs were significantly higher than at day 0 and than in MenACWY recipients. Because no samples from the day 14 peak response were available, repertoires could be characterized only after the peak T cell response. The vaccine-associated CD4 TCRs covered the entire spike protein, and the dominant responses fell in regions 160-218 and 743-854.

The CDR3 regions of human TCRbeta chains were analyzed by immunosequencing. The authors processed their data as follows. TCRs in the repertoires were matched against a reference library of SARS-CoV-2-specific TCRs that had been generated with the MIRA antigen-specificity platform. Breadth meant the fraction of unique TCRs that were SARS-CoV-2-associated, whereas depth meant the fraction of total T cells that were SARS-CoV-2-associated. Using the MIRA data, every spike-specific TCR was mapped to the spike region that the TCR reacted to and assigned to either a CD4 or a CD8 class. Log10-transformed breadth and depth values were compared by one-way ANOVA with Sidak's multiple comparisons tests. TCRdb mirrors the immuneACCESS table, restricted to in-frame sequences. Some clones are absent from its copies; in checked studies, under half trace to an unresolved V gene, and the reason for the others is unknown. V, J and clone size are those of that table, while D and trimming were read from the DNA. The sample table holds over 15,000 clones, of which roughly 80% were seen once. Roughly 21% of the sample comes from the top ten.

Sample time point, as interpreted from the label and publication: about 28 days (+/-7) after the second vaccine dose. AZD1222 recipients with second doses at about 4 weeks or about 12 weeks were pooled, because spike-specific TCR depth and breadth did not differ between schedules. The vaccinee samples were drawn from two UK trials, COV001 and COV002, one of which was a single-blind randomized controlled phase 2/3 trial testing AZD1222 (ChAdOx1 nCoV-19) in healthy adults. Trial participant PBMC samples were collected at day 0 and day 28 after the second dose for TCRbeta chain sequencing. The germline V gene (reference sequence) sets CDR1 to GTSNPN and CDR2 to SVGIG. Its CDR3 holds 15 amino acids, cysteine through phenylalanine. Just the 45-base CDR3 DNA is kept, in frame starting at base 1. Deletion took 1 base off V and 1 base off J, with a span of 13 bases between the germline ends.

Here the sequenced sample was peripheral blood, taken 28 days after the second AZD1222 dose. The chain is encoded by TRBV30 joined to TRBJ1-1; the D segment could be TRBD1, given 6 matching bases. This TCR was sampled from an adult who received the AZD1222 COVID-19 vaccine. The bases are TGTGCCTGGAGTGGAGGACAGACCCGGAACACTGAAGCTTTCTTT. Translated, this gives CAWSGGQTRNTEAFF.